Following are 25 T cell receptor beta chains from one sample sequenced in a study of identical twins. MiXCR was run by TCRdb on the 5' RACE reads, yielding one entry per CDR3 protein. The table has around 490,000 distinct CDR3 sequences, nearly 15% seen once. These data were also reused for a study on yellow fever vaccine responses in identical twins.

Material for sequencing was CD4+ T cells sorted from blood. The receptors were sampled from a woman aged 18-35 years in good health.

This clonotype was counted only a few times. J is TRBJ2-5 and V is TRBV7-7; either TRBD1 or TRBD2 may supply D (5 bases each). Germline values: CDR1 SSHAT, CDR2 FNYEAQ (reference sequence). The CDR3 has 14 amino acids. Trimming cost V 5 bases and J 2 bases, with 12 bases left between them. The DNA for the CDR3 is TGTGCCAGCAGCCCGGGACCCTTACAAGAGACCCAGTACTTC. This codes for CASSPGPLQETQYF.

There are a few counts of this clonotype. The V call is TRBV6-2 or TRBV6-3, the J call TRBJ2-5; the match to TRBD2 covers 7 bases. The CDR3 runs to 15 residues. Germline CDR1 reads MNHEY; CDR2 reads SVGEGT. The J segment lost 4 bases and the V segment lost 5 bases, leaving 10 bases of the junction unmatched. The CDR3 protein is CASSREGRASETQYF. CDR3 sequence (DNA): TGTGCCAGCAGTCGAGAAGGGAGGGCCTCAGAGACCCAGTACTTC.

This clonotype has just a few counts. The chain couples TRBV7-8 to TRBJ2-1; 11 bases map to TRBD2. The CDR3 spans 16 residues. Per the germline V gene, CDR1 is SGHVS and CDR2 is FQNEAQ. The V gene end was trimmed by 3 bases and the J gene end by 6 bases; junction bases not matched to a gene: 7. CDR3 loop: CASSFPSGRRVNEQFF. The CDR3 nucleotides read TGTGCCAGCAGCTTCCCTAGCGGGAGGAGAGTCAATGAGCAGTTCTTC.

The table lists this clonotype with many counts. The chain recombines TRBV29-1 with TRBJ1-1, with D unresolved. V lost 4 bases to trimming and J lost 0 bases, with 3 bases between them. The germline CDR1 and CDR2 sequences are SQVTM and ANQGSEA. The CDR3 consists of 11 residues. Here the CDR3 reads CSVGLNTEAFF. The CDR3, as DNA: TGCAGCGTTGGGTTGAACACTGAAGCTTTCTTT.

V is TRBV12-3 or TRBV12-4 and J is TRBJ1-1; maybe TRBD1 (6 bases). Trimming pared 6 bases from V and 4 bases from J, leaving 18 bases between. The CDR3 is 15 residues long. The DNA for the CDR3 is TGTGCCAGCAGCCCATCCCACTCAGGGGCCACTGAAGCTTTCTTT. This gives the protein CASSPSHSGATEAFF.

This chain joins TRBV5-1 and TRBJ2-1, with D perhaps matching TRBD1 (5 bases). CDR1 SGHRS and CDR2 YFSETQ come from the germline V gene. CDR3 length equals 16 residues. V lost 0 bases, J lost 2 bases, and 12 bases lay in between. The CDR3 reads CASSLVQKGAYNEQFF. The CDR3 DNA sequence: TGCGCCAGCAGCTTGGTCCAGAAAGGGGCCTACAATGAGCAGTTCTTC.

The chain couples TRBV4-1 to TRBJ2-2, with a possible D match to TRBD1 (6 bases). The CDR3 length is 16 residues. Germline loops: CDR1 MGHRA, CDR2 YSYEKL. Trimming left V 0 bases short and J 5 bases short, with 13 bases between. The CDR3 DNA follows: TGCGCCAGCAGCCAAGAGGGGGCTGGTCGGACCGGGGAGCTGTTTTTT. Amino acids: CASSQEGAGRTGELFF.

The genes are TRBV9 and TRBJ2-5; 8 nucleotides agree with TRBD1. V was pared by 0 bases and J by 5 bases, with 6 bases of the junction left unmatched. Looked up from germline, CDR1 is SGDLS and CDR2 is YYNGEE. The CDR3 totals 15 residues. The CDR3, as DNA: TGTGCCAGCAGCGTAGGGGGACAGGCTCACGAGACCCAGTACTTC. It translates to CASSVGGQAHETQYF.

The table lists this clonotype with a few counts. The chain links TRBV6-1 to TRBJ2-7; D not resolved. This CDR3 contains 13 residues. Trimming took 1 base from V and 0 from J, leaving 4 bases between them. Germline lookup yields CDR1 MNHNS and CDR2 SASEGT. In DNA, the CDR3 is TGTGCCAGCAGTGAAGTTAGCTCCTACGAGCAGTACGTC. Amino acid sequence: CASSEVSSYEQYV.

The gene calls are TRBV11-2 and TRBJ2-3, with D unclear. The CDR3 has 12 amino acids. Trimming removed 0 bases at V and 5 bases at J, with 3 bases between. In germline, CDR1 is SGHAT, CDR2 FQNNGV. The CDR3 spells CASSLDEDTQYF. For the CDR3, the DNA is TGTGCCAGCAGCTTAGATGAAGATACGCAGTATTTT.

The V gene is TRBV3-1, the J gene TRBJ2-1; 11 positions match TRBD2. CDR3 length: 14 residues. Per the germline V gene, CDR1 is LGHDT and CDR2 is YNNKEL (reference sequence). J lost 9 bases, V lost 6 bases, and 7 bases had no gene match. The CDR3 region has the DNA TGTGCCAGCAGAGTAGCGGGAGGGCCCGGTGAGCAGTTCTTC. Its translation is CASRVAGGPGEQFF.

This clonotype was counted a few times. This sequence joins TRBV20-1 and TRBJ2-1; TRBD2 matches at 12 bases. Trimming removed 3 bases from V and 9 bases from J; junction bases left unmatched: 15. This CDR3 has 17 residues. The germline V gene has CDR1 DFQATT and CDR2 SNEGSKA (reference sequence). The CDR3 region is CSASEPLTSGSFSEQFF. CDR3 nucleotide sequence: TGCAGTGCTAGCGAGCCATTGACTAGCGGGAGTTTTAGTGAGCAGTTCTTC.

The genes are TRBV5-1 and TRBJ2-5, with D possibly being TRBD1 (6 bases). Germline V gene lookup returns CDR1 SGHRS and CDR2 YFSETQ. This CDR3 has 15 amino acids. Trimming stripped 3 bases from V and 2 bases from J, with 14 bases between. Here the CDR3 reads CASSSMGASQETQYF. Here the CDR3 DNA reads TGCGCCAGCAGCTCTATGGGGGCTTCGCAAGAGACCCAGTACTTC. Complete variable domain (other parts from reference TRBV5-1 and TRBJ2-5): KAGVTQTPRYLIKTRGQQVTLSCSPISGHRSVSWYQQTPGQGLQFLFEYFSETQRNKGNFPGRFSGRQFSNSRSEMNVSTLELGDSALYLCASSSMGASQETQYFGPGTRLLVL.

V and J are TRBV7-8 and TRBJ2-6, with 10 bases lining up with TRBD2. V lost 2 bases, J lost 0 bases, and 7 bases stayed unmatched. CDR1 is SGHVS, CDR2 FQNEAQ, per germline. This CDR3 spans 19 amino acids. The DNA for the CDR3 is TGTGCCAGCAGCTTAAACGGACTAGCGGAAACCTCTGGGGCCAACGTCCTGACTTTC. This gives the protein CASSLNGLAETSGANVLTF.

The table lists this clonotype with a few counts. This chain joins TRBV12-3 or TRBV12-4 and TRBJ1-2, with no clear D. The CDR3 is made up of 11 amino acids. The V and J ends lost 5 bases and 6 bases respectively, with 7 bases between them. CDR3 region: CASSKDDGYTF. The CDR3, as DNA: TGTGCCAGCAGTAAGGACGATGGCTACACCTTC.

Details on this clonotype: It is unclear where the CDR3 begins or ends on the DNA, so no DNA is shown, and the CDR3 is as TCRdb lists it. The CDR3 protein is CASSFGNGGVNEQFF. The chain has TRBV7-6 and TRBJ2-1; the table's D call of TRBD2 was not tested on the DNA. In germline, CDR1 is SGHVS, CDR2 FNYEAQ. The CDR3 is 15 residues long, ends included.

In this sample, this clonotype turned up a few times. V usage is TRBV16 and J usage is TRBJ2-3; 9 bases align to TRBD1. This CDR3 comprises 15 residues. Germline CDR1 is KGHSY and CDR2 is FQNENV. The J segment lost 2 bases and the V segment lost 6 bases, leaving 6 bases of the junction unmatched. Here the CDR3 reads CASRSTGGSTDTQYF. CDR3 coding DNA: TGTGCCAGCAGATCGACAGGGGGGTCCACAGATACGCAGTATTTT.

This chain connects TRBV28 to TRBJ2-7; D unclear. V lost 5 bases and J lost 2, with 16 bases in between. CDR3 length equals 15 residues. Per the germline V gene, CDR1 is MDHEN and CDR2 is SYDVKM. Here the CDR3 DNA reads TGTGCCAGCAGTCCCTACGCGGTTGTAACCTACGAGCAGTACTTC. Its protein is CASSPYAVVTYEQYF. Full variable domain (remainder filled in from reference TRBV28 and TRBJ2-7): DVKVTQSSRYLVKRTGEKVFLECVQDMDHENMFWYRQDPGLGLRLIYFSYDVKMKEKGDIPEGYSVSREKKERFSLILESASTNQTSMYLCASSPYAVVTYEQYFGPGTRLTVT.

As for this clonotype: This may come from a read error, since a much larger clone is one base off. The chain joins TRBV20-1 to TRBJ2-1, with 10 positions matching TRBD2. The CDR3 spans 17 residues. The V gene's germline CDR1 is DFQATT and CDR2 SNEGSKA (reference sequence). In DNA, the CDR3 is TGCTGTGCTAGAGATGTTAGGCCTAGCGGGAGCCTCTCTGAGCAGTTCTTC. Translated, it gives CCARDVRPSGSLSEQFF.

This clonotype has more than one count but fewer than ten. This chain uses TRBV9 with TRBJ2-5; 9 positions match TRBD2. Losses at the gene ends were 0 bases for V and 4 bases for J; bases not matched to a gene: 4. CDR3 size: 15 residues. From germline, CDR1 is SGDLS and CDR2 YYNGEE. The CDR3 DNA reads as TGTGCCAGCAGCGTAGGGGGACTAGCAACAGAGACCCAGTACTTC. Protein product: CASSVGGLATETQYF.

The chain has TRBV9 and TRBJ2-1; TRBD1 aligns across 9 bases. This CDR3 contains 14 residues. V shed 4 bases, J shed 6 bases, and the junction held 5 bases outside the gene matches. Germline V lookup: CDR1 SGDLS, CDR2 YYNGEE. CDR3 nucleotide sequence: TGTGCCAGCAGCCGGGGACAGGGACCCAATGAGCAGTTCTTC. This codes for CASSRGQGPNEQFF.

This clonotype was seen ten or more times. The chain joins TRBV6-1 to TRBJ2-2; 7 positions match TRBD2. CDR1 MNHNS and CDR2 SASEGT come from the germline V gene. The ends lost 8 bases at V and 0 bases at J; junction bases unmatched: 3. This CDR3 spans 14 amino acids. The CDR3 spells CASREVANTGELFF. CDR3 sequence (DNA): TGTGCCAGCCGGGAGGTCGCGAACACCGGGGAGCTGTTTTTT.

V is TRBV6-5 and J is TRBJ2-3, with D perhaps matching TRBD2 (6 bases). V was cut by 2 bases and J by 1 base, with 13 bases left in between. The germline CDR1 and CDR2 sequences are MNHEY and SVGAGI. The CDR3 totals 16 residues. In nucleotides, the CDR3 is TGTGCCAGCAGTTACGTCGGGGGAGCGGGCACAGATACGCAGTATTTT. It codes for CASSYVGGAGTDTQYF.

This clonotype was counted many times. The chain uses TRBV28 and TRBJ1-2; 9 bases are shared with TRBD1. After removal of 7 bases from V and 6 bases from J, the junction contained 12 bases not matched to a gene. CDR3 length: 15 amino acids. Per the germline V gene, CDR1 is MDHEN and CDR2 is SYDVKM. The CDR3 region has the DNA TGTGCCAGCATTGCTCCTCCGGACAGGGGTAATGGCTACACCTTC. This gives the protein CASIAPPDRGNGYTF.

The CDR3 is CSASKTGWTEAFF. CDR3 DNA sequence: TGCAGTGCTAGTAAAACAGGGTGGACTGAAGCTTTCTTT. V and J are TRBV20-1 and TRBJ1-1; D might be TRBD1 (6 bases). Between the trimmed V and J ends, which lost 3 bases and 5 bases, there was a span of 13 bases. This CDR3 is built from 13 residues. Per the germline V gene, CDR1 is DFQATT and CDR2 is SNEGSKA (reference sequence).